This T cell receptor (beta chain) was recorded in a study of chemoradiotherapy in HPV16-positive cancers. Study summary: Candidate HPV-specific clones and shared TCR motifs came from two HPV16-positive patients. The study, taken as a whole, reports: During treatment, candidate HPV-specific clones and E7-related motifs expanded in tumor. HPV-specific T cells were functionally defined from only a couple of HPV16-positive patients.

The germline CDR1 and CDR2 sequences are LGHNA and YSLEER. This CDR3 is 15 amino acids long. With 4 bases removed from V and 4 bases from J, the gap between germline ends came to 16 bases. The data were produced by immunoSEQ multiplex PCR, yet TCRdb's version contains in-frame clones alone and is incomplete. The table includes roughly 34,000 clones, about four fifths detected once. Points on this clone: No antigen is known for it.

The chain joins TRBV4-3 to TRBJ2-5; D uncertain. The sequence was obtained from a human donor with HPV-associated anogenital cancer. Specimen: blood, collected from a patient who underwent chemoradiotherapy. Here the CDR3 DNA reads TGCGCCAGCAGCCCCGCCCTAACCCGAGCAGAGACCCAGTACTTC. Protein product: CASSPALTRAETQYF.